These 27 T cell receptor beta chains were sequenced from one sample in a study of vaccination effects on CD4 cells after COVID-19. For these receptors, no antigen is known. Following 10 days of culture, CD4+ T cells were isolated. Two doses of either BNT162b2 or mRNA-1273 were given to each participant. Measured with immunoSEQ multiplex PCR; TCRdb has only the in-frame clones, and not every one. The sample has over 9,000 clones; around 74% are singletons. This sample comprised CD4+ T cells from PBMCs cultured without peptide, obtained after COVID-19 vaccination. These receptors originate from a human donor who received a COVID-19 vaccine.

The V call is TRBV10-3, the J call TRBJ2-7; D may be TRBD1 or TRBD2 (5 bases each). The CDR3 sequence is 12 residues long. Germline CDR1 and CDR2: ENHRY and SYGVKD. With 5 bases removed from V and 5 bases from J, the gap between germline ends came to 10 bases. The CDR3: CAISWDVNEQYF. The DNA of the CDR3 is TGTGCCATCAGTTGGGACGTCAACGAGCAGTACTTC.

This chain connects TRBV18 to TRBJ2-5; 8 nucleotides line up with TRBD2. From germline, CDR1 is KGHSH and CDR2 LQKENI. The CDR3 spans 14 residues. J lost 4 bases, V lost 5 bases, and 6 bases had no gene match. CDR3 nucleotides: TGTGCCAGCTCAACCCGGGGGGGTCGAGAGACCCAGTACTTC. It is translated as CASSTRGGRETQYF.

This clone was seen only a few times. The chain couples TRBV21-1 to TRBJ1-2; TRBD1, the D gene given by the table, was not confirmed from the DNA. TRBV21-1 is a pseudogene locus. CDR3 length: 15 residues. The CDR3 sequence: CASSSARGRRVGYTF. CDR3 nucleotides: TGTGCCAGCAGCAGTGCGCGCGGACGCAGGGTTGGCTACACCTTC.

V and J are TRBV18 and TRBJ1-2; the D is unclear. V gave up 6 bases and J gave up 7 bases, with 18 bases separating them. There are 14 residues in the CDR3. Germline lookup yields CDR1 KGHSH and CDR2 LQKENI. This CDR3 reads CASSPDLGFSGYTF. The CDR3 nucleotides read TGTGCCAGCTCCCCCGACTTAGGGTTCAGTGGCTACACCTTC.

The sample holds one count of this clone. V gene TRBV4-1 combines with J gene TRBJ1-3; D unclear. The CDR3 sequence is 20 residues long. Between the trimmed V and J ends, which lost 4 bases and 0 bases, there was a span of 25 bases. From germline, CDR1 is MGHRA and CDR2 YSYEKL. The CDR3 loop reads CASSLKEGWNSLSSGNTIYF. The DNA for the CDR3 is TGCGCCAGCAGCCTCAAAGAGGGCTGGAACAGCCTGAGCTCTGGAAACACCATATATTTT.

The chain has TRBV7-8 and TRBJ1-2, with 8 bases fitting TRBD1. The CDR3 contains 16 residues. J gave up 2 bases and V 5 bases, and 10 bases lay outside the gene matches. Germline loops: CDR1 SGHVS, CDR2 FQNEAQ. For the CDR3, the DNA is TGTGCCAGCAGCCCGCAGACAGGGGTGTGGAACTATGGCTACACCTTC. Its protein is CASSPQTGVWNYGYTF. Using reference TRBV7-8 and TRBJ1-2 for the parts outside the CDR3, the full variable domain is GAGVSQSPRYKVAKRGQDVALRCDPISGHVSLFWYQQALGQGPEFLTYFQNEAQLDKSGLPSDRFFAERPEGSVSTLKIQRTQQEDSAVYLCASSPQTGVWNYGYTFGSGTRLTVV.

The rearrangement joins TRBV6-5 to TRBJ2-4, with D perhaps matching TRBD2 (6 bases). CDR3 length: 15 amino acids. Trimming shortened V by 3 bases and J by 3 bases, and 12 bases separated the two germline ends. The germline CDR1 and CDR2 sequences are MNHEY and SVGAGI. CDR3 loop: CASSYGGGSKNIQYF. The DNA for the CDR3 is TGTGCCAGCAGTTATGGGGGAGGAAGCAAAAACATTCAGTACTTC.

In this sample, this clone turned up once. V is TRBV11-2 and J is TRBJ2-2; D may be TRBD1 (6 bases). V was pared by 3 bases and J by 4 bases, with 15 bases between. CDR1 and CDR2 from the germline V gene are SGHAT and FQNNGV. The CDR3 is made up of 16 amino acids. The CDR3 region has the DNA TGTGCCAGCAGCTTGGGGGCCACCACCCTCACCGGGGAGCTGTTTTTT. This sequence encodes CASSLGATTLTGELFF.

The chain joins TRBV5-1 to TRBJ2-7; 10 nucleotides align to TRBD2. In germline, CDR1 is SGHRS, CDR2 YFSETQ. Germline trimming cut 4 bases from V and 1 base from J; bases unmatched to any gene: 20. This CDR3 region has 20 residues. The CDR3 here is CASSRRSPRGSGRVSYEQYF. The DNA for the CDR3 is TGCGCCAGCAGCCGCCGAAGTCCCCGTGGAAGCGGGAGGGTTTCCTACGAGCAGTACTTC. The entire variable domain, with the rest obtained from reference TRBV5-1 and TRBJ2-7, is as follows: KAGVTQTPRYLIKTRGQQVTLSCSPISGHRSVSWYQQTPGQGLQFLFEYFSETQRNKGNFPGRFSGRQFSNSRSEMNVSTLELGDSALYLCASSRRSPRGSGRVSYEQYFGPGTRLTVT.

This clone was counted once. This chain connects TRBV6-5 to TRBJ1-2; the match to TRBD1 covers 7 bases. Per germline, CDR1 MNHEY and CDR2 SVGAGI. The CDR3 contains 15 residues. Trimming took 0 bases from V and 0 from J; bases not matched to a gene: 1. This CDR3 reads CASSYSTGPNYGYTF. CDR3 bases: TGTGCCAGCAGTTACTCGACAGGGCCTAACTATGGCTACACCTTC.

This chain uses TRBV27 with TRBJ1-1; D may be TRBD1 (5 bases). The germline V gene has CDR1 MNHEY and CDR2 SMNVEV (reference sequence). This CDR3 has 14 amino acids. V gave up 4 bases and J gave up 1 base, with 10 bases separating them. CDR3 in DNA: TGTGCCAGCAGTTCCCGGGGCTGGAACACTGAAGCTTTCTTT. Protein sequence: CASSSRGWNTEAFF.

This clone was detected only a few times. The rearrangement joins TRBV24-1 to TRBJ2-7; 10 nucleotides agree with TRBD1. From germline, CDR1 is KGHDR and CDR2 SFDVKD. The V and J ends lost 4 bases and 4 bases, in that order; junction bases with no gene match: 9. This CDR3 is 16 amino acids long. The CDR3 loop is CATSDHSTGGGYEQYF. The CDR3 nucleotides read TGTGCCACCAGTGACCACTCGACAGGGGGCGGGTACGAGCAGTACTTC.

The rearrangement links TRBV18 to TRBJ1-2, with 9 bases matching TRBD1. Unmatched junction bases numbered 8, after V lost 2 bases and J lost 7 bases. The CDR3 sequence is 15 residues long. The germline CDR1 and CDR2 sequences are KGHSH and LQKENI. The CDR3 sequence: CASSPGTGWTVGYTF. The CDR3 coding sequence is TGTGCCAGCTCACCAGGGACAGGGTGGACGGTTGGCTACACCTTC.

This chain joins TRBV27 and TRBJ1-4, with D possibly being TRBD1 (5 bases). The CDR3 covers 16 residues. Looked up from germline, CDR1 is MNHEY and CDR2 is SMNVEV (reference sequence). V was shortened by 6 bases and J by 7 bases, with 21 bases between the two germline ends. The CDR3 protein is CASSATVTGVSEKLFF. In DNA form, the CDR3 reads TGTGCCAGCAGCGCTACCGTTACGGGGGTTAGTGAAAAACTGTTTTTT.

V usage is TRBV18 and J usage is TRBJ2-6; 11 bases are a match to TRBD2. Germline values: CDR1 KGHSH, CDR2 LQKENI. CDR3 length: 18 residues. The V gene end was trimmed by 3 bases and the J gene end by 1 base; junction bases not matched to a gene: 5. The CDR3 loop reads CASSPKTSGVSGANVLTF. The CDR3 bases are TGTGCCAGCTCACCGAAGACTAGCGGGGTTTCTGGGGCCAACGTCCTGACTTTC.

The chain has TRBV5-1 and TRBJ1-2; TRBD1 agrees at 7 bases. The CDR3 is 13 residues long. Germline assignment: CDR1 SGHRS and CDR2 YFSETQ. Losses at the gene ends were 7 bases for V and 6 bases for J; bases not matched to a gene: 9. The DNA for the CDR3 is TGCGCCAGCGGGGAGGGGGCGCAGCATGGCTACACCTTC. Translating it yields CASGEGAQHGYTF.

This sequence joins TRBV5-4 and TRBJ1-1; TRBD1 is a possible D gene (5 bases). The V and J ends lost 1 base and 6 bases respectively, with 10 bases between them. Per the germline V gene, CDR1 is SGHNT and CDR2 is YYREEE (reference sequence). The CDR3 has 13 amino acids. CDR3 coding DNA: TGTGCCAGCAGCTTGTTGGGGGATTCTGAAGCTTTCTTT. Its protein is CASSLLGDSEAFF.

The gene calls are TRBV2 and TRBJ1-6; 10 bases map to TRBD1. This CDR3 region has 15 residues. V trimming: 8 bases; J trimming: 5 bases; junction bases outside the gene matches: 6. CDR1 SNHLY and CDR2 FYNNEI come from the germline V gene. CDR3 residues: CASGVTGGDNSPLHF. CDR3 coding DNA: TGTGCCAGCGGGGTGACAGGGGGCGATAATTCACCCCTCCACTTT.

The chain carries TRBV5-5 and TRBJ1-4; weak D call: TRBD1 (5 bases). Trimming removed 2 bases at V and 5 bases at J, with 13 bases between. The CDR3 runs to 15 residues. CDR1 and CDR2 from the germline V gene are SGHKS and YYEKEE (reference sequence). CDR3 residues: CASSLLGQQNEKLFF. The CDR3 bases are TGTGCCAGCAGCTTATTGGGGCAGCAGAATGAAAAACTGTTTTTT. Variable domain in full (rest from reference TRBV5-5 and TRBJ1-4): DAGVTQSPTHLIKTRGQQVTLRCSPISGHKSVSWYQQVLGQGPQFIFQYYEKEERGRGNFPDRFSARQFPNYSSELNVNALLLGDSALYLCASSLLGQQNEKLFFGSGTQLSVL.

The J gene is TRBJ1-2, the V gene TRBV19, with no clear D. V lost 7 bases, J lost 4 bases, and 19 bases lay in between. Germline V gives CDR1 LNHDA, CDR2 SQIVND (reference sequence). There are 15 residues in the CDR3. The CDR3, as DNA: TGTGCCAGTACCTCCCCCCGGCTCGGAGGCTATGGCTACACCTTC. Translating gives CASTSPRLGGYGYTF. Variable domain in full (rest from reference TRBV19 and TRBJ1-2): DGGITQSPKYLFRKEGQNVTLSCEQNLNHDAMYWYRQDPGQGLRLIYYSQIVNDFQKGDIAEGYSVSREKKESFPLTVTSAQKNPTAFYLCASTSPRLGGYGYTFGSGTRLTVV.

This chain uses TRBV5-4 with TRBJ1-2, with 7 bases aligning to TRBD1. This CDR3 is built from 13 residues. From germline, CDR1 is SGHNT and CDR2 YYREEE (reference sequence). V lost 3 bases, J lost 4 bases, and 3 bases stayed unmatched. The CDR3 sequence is CASSSGQPYGYTF. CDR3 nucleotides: TGTGCCAGCAGCTCGGGACAGCCCTATGGCTACACCTTC.

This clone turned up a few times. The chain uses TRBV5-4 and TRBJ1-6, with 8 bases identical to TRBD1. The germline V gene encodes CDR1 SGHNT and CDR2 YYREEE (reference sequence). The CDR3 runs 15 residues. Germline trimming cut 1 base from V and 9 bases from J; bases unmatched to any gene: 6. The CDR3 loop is CASSLNTGGPSPLHF. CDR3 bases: TGTGCCAGCAGCTTGAATACAGGGGGACCTTCACCCCTCCACTTT. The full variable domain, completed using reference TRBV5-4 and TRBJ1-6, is ETGVTQSPTHLIKTRGQQVTLRCSSQSGHNTVSWYQQALGQGPQFIFQYYREEENGRGNFPPRFSGLQFPNYSSELNVNALELDDSALYLCASSLNTGGPSPLHFGNGTRLTVT.

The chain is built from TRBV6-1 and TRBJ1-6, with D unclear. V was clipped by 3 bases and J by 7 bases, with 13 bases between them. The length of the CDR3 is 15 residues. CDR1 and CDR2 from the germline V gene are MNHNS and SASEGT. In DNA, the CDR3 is TGTGCCAGCAGTGACCCGACGGCGGTCAATTCACCCCTCCACTTT. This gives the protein CASSDPTAVNSPLHF.

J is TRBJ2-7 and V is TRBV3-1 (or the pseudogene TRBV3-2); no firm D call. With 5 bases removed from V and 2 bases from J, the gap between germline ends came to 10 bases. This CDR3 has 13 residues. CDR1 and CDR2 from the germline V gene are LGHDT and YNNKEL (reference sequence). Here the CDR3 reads CASSAAIPYEQYF. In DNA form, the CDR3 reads TGTGCCAGCAGCGCCGCCATACCCTACGAGCAGTACTTC.

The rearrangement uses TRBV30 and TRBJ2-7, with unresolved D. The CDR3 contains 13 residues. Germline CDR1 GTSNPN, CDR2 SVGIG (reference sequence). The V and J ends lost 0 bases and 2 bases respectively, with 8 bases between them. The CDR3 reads CAWSVMSAYEQYF. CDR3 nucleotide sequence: TGTGCCTGGAGTGTAATGTCTGCCTACGAGCAGTACTTC.

The DNA for the CDR3 is TGTGCCAGCAGTAGGAGACAGGGCAGTATACAGGAAGCTTTCTTT. Residues: CASSRRQGSIQEAFF. V is TRBV28 and J is TRBJ1-1; TRBD1 matches 7 bases. The CDR3 runs 15 residues. The junction had 14 bases not matched to a gene; V was cut back by 5 bases and J by 8 bases. Germline V lookup: CDR1 MDHEN, CDR2 SYDVKM. Drawing the rest from reference TRBV28 and TRBJ1-1, the complete variable domain is DVKVTQSSRYLVKRTGEKVFLECVQDMDHENMFWYRQDPGLGLRLIYFSYDVKMKEKGDIPEGYSVSREKKERFSLILESASTNQTSMYLCASSRRQGSIQEAFFGQGTRLTVV.

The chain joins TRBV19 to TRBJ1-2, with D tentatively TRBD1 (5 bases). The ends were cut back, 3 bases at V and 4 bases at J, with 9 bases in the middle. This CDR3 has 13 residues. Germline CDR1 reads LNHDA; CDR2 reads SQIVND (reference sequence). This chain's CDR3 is CASSIPGIYGYTF. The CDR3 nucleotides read TGTGCCAGTAGTATCCCAGGGATCTATGGCTACACCTTC.